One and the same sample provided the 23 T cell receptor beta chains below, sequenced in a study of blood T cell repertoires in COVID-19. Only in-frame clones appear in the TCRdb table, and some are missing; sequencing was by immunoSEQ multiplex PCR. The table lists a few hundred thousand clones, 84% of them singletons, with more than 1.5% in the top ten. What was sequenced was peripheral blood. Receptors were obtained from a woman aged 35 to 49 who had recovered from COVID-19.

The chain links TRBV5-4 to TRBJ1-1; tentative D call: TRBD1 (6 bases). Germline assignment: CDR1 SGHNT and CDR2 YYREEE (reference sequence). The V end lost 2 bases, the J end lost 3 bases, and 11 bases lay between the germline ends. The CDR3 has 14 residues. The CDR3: CASSFQGHDTEAFF. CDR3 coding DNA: TGTGCCAGCAGCTTTCAGGGGCACGACACTGAAGCTTTCTTT.

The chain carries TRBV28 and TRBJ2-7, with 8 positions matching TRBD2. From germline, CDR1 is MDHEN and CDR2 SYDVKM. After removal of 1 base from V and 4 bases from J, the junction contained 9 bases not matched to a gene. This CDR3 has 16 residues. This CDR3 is CASSLYRLAGRYEQYF. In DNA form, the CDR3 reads TGTGCCAGCAGTTTATATCGGCTAGCGGGTCGTTACGAGCAGTACTTC.

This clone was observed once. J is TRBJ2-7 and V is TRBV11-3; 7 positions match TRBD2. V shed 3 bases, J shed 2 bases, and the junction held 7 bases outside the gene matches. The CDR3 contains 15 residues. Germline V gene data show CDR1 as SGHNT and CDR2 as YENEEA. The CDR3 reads CASSFRGDGTYEQYF. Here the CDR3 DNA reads TGTGCCAGCAGCTTCCGGGGGGACGGAACCTACGAGCAGTACTTC.

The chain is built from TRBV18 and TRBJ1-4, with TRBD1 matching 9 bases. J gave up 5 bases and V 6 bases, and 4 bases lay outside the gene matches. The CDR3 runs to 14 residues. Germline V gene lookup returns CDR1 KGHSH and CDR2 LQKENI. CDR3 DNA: TGTGCCAGCTCGCCCGGGACAGGGAATGAAAAACTGTTTTTT. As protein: CASSPGTGNEKLFF.

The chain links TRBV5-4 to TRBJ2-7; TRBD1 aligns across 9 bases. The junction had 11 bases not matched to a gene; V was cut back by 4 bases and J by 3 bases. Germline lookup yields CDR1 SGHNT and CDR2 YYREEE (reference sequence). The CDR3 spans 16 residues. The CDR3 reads CASSIRGQGGNYEQYF. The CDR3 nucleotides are TGTGCCAGCAGCATCAGGGGACAGGGTGGGAACTACGAGCAGTACTTC.

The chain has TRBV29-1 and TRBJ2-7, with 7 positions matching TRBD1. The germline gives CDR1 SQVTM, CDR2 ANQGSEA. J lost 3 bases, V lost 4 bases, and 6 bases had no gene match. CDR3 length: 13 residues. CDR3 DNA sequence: TGCAGCGTTGCCCGGGACAGCAACTACGAGCAGTACTTC. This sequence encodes CSVARDSNYEQYF.

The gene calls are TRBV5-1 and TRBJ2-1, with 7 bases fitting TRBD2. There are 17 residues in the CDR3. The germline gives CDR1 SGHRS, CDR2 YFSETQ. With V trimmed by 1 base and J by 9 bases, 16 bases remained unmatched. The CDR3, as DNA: TGCGCCAGCAGCTTGTACTTGGGCGGGGGAGGTATAGGTGAGCAGTTCTTC. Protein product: CASSLYLGGGGIGEQFF.

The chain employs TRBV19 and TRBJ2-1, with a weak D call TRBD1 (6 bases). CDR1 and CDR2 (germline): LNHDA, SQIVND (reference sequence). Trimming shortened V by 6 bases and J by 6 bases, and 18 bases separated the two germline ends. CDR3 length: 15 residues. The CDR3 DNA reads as TGTGCCAGTAGCAGTACGGGACACAAGATCAATGAGCAGTTCTTC. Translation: CASSSTGHKINEQFF.

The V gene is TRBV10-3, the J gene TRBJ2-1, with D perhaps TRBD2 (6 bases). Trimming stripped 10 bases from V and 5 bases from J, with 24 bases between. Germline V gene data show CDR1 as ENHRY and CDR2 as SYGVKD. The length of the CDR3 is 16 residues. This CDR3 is CASTGEKGLGNNEQFF. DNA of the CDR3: TGTGCCAGCACGGGGGAGAAGGGGTTGGGTAACAATGAGCAGTTCTTC.

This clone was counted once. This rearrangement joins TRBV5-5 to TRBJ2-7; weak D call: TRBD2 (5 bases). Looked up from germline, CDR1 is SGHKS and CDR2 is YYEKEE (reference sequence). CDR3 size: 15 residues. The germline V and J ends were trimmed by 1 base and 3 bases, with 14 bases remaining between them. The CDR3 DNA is TGTGCCAGCAGCTTGTATCCGGGGAAGGACTACGAGCAGTACTTC. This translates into CASSLYPGKDYEQYF.

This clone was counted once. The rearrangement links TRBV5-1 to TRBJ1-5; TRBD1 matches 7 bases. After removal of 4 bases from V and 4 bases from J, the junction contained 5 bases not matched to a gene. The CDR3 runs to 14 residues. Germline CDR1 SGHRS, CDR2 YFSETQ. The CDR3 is CASSPGTENQPQHF. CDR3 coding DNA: TGCGCCAGCAGCCCCGGGACAGAGAATCAGCCCCAGCATTTT. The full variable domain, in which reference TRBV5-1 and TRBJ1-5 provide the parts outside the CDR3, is KAGVTQTPRYLIKTRGQQVTLSCSPISGHRSVSWYQQTPGQGLQFLFEYFSETQRNKGNFPGRFSGRQFSNSRSEMNVSTLELGDSALYLCASSPGTENQPQHFGDGTRLSIL.

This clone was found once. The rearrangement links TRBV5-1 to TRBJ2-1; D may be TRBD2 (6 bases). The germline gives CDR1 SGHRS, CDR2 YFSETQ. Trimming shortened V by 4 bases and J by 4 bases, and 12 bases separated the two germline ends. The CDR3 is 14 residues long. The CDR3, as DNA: TGCGCCAGCAGCGGGTACCGGGAGTACAATGAGCAGTTCTTC. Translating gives CASSGYREYNEQFF. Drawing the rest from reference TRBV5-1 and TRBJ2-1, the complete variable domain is KAGVTQTPRYLIKTRGQQVTLSCSPISGHRSVSWYQQTPGQGLQFLFEYFSETQRNKGNFPGRFSGRQFSNSRSEMNVSTLELGDSALYLCASSGYREYNEQFFGPGTRLTVL.

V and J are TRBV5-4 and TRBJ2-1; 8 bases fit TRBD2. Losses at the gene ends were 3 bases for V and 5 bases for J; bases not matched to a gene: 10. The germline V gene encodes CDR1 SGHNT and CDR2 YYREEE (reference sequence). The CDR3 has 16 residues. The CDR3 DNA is TGTGCCAGCAGCTCCGGGGGGGCCCCGTTAAACAATGAGCAGTTCTTC. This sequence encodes CASSSGGAPLNNEQFF.

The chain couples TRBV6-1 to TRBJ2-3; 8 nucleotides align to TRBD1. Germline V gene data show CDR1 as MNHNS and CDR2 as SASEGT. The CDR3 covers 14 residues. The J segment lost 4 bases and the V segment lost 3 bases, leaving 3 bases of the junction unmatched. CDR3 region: CASSDGDRSDTQYF. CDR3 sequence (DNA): TGTGCCAGCAGTGATGGGGACAGGTCAGATACGCAGTATTTT.

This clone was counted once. The DNA for the CDR3 is TGCGCCAGCAGCTTGCCTCGGGGGACTGAAGCTTTCTTT. This translates into CASSLPRGTEAFF. The rearrangement links TRBV5-1 to TRBJ1-1; tentatively, D is TRBD1 (5 bases). Looked up from germline, CDR1 is SGHRS and CDR2 is YFSETQ. Trimming left V 1 base short and J 5 bases short, with 9 bases between. The CDR3 spans 13 residues.

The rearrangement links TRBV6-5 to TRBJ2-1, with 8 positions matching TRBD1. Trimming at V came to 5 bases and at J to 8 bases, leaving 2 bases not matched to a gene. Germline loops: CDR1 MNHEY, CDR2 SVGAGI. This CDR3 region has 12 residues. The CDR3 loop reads CASSRRGHEQFF. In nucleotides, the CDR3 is TGTGCCAGCAGTCGCAGGGGGCATGAGCAGTTCTTC.

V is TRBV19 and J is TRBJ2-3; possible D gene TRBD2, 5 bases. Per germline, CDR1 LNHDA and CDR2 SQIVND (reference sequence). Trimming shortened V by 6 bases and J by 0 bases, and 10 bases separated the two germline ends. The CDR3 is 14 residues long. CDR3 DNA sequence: TGTGCCAGTAGGGTGGACTCTAGCACAGATACGCAGTATTTT. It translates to CASRVDSSTDTQYF.

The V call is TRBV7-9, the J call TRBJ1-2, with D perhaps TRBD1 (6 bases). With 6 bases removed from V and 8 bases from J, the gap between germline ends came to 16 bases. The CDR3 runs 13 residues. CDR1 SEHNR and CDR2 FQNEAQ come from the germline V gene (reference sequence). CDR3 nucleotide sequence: TGTGCCAGCAGTCCAATACAGGGAAGGGGCTACACCTTC. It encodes CASSPIQGRGYTF.

The DNA of the CDR3 is TGTGCCAGCAGTGAACAGACAGGGGAAGGAAAACCCCTCCACTTT. This encodes CASSEQTGEGKPLHF. The chain carries TRBV6-1 and TRBJ1-6; 8 nucleotides align to TRBD1. V trimming: 2 bases; J trimming: 12 bases; junction bases outside the gene matches: 9. The CDR3 spans 15 residues. The V gene's germline CDR1 is MNHNS and CDR2 SASEGT.

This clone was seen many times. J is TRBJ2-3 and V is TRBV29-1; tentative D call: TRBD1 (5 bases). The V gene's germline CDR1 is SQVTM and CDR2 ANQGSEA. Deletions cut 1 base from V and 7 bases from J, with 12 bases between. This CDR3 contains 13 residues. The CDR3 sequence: CSVEVDSGYTQYF. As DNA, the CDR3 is TGCAGCGTTGAAGTCGACAGTGGTTATACGCAGTATTTT.

The CDR3 is CASSSNSNTEAFF. Here the CDR3 DNA reads TGTGCCAGCAGCTCTAACTCGAACACTGAAGCTTTCTTT. The rearrangement joins TRBV7-8 to TRBJ1-1, with D hard to call. There are 13 residues in the CDR3. The germline CDR1 and CDR2 sequences are SGHVS and FQNEAQ. V gave up 4 bases and J gave up 1 base, with 7 bases separating them.

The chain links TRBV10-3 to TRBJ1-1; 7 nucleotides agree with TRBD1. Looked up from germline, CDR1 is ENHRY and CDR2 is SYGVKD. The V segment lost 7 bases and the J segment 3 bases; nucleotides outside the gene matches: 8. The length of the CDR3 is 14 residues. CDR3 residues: CAITDRAGDTEAFF. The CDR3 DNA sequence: TGTGCCATCACCGACAGGGCCGGGGACACTGAAGCTTTCTTT.

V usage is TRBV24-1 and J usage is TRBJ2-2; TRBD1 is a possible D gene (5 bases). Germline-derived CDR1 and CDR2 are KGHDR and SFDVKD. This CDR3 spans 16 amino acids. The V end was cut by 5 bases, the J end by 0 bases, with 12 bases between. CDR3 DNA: TGTGCCACCAGTGGTCCGGACAACTCGAACACCGGGGAGCTGTTTTTT. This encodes CATSGPDNSNTGELFF.